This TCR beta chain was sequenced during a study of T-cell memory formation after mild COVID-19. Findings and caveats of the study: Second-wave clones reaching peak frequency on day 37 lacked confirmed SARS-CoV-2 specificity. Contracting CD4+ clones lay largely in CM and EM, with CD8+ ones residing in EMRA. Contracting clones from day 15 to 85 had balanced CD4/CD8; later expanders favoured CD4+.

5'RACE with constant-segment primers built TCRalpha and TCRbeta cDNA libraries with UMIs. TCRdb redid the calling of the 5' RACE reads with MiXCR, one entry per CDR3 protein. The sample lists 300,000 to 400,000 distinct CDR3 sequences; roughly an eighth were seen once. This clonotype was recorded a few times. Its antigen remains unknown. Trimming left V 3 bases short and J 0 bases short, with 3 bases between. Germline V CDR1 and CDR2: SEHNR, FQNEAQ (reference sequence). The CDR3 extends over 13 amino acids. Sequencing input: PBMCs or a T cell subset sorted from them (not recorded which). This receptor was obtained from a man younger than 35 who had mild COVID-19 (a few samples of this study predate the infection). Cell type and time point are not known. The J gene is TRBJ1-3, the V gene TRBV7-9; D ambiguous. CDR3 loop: CASSLDSGNTIYF. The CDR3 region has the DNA TGTGCCAGCAGCTTGGACTCTGGAAACACCATATATTTT.